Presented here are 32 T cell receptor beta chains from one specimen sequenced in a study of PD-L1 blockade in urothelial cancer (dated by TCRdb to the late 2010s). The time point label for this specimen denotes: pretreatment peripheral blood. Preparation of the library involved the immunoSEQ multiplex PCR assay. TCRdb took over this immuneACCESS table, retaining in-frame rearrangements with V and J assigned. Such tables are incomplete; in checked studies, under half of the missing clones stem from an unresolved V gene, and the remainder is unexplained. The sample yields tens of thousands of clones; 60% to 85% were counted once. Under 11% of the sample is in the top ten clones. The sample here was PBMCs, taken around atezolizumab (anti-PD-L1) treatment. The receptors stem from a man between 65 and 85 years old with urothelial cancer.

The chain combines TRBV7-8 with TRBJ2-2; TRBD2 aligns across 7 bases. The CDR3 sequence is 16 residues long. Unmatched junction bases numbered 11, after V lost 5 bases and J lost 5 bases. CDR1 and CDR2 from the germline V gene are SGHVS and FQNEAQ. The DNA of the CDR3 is TGTGCCAGCAGCCGTCGACGGGAGGTGGAAACCGGGGAGCTGTTTTTT. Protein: CASSRRREVETGELFF. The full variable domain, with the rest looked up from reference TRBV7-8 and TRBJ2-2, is GAGVSQSPRYKVAKRGQDVALRCDPISGHVSLFWYQQALGQGPEFLTYFQNEAQLDKSGLPSDRFFAERPEGSVSTLKIQRTQQEDSAVYLCASSRRREVETGELFFGEGSRLTVL.

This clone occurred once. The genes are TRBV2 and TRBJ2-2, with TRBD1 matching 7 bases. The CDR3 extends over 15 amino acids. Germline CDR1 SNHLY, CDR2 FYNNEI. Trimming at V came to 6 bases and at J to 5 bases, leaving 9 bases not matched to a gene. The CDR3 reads CASRPRQGLTGELFF. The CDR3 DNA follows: TGTGCCAGCAGGCCTAGACAGGGTCTTACCGGGGAGCTGTTTTTT.

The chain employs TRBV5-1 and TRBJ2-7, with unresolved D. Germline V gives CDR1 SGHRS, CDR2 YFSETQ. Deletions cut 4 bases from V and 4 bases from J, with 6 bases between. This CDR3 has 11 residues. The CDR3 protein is CASSGQYEQYF. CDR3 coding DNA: TGCGCCAGCAGCGGCCAATACGAGCAGTACTTC. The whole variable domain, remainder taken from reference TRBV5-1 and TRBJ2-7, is KAGVTQTPRYLIKTRGQQVTLSCSPISGHRSVSWYQQTPGQGLQFLFEYFSETQRNKGNFPGRFSGRQFSNSRSEMNVSTLELGDSALYLCASSGQYEQYFGPGTRLTVT.

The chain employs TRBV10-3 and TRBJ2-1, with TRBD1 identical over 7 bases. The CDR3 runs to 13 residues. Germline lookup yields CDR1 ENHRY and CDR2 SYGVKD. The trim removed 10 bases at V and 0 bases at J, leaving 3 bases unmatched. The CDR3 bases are TGTGCCACACAGGGGAGCTCCTACAATGAGCAGTTCTTC. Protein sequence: CATQGSSYNEQFF.

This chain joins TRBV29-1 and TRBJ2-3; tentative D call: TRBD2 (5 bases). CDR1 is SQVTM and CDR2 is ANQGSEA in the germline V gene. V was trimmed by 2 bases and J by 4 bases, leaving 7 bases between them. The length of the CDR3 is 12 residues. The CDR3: CSVEWGADTQYF. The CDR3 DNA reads TGCAGCGTTGAATGGGGAGCAGATACGCAGTATTTT.

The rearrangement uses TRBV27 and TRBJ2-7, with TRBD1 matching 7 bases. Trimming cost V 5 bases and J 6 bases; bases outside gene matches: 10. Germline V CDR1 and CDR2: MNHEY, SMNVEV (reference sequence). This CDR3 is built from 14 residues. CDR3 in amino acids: CASSIRDSFLEQYF. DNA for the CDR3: TGTGCCAGCAGTATCCGGGACAGCTTTCTCGAGCAGTACTTC.

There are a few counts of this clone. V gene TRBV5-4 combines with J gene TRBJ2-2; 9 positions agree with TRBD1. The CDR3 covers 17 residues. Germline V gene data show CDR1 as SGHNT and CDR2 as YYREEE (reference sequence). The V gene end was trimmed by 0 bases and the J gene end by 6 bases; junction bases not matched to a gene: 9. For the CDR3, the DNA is TGTGCCAGCAGCTTGGAATTTGTGGGACAGGGCCCCGGGGAGCTGTTTTTT. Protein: CASSLEFVGQGPGELFF.

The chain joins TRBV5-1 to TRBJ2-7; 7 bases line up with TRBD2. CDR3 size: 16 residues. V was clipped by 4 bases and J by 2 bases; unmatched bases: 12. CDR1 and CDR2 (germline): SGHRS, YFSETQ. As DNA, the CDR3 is TGCGCCAGCAGCCCCCAGGCCTCCGGGACTACCTACGAGCAGTACTTC. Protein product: CASSPQASGTTYEQYF.

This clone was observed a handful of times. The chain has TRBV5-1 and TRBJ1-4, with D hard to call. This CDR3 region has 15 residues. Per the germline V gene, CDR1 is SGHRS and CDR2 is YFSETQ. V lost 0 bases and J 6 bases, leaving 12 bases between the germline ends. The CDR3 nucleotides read TGCGCCAGCAGCTTGGCTTGGAGGGATGATGAAAAACTGTTTTTT. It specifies CASSLAWRDDEKLFF.

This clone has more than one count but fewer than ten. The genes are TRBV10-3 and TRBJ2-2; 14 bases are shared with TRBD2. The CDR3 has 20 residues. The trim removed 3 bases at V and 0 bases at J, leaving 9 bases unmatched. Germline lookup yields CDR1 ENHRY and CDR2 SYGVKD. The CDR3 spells CAISDSGTSGSRANTGELFF. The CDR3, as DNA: TGTGCCATCAGTGACTCCGGGACTAGCGGGAGTAGGGCGAACACCGGGGAGCTGTTTTTT.

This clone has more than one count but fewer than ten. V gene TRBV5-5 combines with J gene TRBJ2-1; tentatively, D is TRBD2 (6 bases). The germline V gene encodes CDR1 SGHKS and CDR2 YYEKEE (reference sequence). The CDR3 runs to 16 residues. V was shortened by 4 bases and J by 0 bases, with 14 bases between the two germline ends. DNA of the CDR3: TGTGCCAGCAGCGTCCGCGGGGCTGGCTCCTACAATGAGCAGTTCTTC. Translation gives CASSVRGAGSYNEQFF.

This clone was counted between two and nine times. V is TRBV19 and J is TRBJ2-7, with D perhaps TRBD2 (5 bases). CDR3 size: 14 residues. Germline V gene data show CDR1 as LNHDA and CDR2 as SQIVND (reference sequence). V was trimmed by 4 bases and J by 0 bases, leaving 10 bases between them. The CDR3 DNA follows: TGTGCCAGTAGTAGAAACGGGGACTCCTACGAGCAGTACTTC. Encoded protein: CASSRNGDSYEQYF.

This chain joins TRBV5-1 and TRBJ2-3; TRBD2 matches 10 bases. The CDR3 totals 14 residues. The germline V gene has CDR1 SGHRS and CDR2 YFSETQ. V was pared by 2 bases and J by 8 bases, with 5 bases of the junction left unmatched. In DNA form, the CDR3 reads TGCGCCAGCAGCTTTGGAGCTAGCGGGGGTACGCAGTATTTT. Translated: CASSFGASGGTQYF.

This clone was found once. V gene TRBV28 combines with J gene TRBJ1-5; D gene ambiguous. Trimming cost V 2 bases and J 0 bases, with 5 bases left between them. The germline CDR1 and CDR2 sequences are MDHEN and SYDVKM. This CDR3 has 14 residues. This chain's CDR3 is CASSLAGSNQPQHF. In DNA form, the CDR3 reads TGTGCCAGCAGTTTAGCCGGTAGCAATCAGCCCCAGCATTTT. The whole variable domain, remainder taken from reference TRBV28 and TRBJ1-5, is DVKVTQSSRYLVKRTGEKVFLECVQDMDHENMFWYRQDPGLGLRLIYFSYDVKMKEKGDIPEGYSVSREKKERFSLILESASTNQTSMYLCASSLAGSNQPQHFGDGTRLSIL.

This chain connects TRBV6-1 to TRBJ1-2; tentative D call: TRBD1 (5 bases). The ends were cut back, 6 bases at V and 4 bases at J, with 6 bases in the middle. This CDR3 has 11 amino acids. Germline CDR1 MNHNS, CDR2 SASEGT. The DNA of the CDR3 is TGTGCCAGCAGCCAGGGCTATGGCTACACCTTC. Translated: CASSQGYGYTF.

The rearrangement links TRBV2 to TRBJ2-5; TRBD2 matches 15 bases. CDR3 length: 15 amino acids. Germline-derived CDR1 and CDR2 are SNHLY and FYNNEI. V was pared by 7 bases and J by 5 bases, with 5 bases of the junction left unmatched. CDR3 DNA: TGTGCCAGCAAGGGACTAGCGGGAGGAGGGGAGACCCAGTACTTC. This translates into CASKGLAGGGETQYF.

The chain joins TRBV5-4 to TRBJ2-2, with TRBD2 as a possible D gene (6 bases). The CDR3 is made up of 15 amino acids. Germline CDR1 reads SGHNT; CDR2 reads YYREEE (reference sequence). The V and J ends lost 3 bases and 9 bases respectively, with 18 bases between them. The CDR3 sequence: CASSSGGLEVRELFF. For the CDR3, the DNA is TGTGCCAGCAGCTCCGGGGGACTTGAAGTTAGGGAGCTGTTTTTT. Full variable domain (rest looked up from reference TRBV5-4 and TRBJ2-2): ETGVTQSPTHLIKTRGQQVTLRCSSQSGHNTVSWYQQALGQGPQFIFQYYREEENGRGNFPPRFSGLQFPNYSSELNVNALELDDSALYLCASSSGGLEVRELFFGEGSRLTVL.

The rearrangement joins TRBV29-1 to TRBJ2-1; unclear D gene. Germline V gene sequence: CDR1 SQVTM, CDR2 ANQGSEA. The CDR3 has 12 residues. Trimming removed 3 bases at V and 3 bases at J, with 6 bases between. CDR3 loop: CSVDPLYNEQFF. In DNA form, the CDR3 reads TGCAGCGTTGATCCCCTCTACAATGAGCAGTTCTTC.

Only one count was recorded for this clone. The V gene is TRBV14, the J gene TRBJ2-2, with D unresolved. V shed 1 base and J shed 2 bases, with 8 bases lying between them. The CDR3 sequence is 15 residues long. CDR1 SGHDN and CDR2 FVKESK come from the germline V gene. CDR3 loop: CASSQASSNTGELFF. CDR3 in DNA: TGTGCCAGCAGCCAAGCCAGTTCTAACACCGGGGAGCTGTTTTTT.

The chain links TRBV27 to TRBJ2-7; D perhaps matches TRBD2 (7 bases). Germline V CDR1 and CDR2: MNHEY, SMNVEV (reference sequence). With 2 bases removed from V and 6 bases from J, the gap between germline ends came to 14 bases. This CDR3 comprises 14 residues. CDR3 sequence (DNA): TGTGCCAGCAGTTTAGGCGGGAGAGGGGGCGAGCAGTACTTC. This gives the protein CASSLGGRGGEQYF.

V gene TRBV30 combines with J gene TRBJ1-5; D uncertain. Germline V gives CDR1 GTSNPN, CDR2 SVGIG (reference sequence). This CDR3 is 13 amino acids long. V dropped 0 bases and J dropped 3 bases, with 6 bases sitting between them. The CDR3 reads CAWSVRDNQPQHF. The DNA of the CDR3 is TGTGCCTGGAGTGTACGGGACAATCAGCCCCAGCATTTT.

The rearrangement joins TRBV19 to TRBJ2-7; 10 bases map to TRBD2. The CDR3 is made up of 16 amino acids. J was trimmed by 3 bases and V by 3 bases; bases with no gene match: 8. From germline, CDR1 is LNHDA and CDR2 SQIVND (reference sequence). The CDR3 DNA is TGTGCCAGTAGTATCCTCGGGACTAGCGACTACTACGAGCAGTACTTC. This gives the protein CASSILGTSDYYEQYF.

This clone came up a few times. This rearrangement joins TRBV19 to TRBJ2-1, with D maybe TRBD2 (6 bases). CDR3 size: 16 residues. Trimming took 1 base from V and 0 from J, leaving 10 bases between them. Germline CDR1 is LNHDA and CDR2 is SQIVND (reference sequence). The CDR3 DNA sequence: TGTGCCAGTAGTATAGTGGGGGGATTCTCCTACAATGAGCAGTTCTTC. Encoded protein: CASSIVGGFSYNEQFF.

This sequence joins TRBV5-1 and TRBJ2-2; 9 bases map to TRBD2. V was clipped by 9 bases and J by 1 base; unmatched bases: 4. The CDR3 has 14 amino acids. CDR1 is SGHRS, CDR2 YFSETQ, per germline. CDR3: CAIRLAENTGELFF. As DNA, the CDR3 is TGCGCCATTCGACTAGCGGAGAACACCGGGGAGCTGTTTTTT.

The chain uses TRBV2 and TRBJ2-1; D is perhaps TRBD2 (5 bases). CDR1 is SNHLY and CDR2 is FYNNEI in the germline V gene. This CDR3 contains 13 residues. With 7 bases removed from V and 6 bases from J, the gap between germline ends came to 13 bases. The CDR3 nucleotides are TGTGCCAGCATGGCTAGCTGGGGCAATGAGCAGTTCTTC. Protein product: CASMASWGNEQFF.

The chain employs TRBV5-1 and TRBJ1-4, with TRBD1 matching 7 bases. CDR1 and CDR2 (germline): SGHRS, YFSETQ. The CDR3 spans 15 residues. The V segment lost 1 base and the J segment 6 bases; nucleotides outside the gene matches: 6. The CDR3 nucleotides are TGCGCCAGCAGCTTGATGGGCCAGGGGGATGAAAAACTGTTTTTT. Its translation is CASSLMGQGDEKLFF.

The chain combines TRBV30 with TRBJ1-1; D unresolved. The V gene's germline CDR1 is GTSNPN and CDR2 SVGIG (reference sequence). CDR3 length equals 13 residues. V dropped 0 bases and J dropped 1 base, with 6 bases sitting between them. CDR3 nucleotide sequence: TGTGCCTGGAGTGTTTCAGAGAACACTGAAGCTTTCTTT. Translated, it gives CAWSVSENTEAFF.

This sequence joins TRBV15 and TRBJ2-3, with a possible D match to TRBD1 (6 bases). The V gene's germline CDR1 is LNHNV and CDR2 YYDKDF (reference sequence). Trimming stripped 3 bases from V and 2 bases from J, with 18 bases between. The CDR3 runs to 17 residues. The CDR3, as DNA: TGTGCCACCAGCAGGTCAAATACAGGGTATGACACAGATACGCAGTATTTT. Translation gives CATSRSNTGYDTDTQYF.

CDR3 residues: CASTDRTRAYEQYF. CDR3 nucleotide sequence: TGTGCCAGCACCGACAGGACGAGGGCCTACGAGCAGTACTTC. The chain has TRBV6-5 and TRBJ2-7, with a tentative D call TRBD1 (6 bases). There are 14 residues in the CDR3. V was trimmed by 7 bases and J by 2 bases, leaving 15 bases between them. Germline V gives CDR1 MNHEY, CDR2 SVGAGI.

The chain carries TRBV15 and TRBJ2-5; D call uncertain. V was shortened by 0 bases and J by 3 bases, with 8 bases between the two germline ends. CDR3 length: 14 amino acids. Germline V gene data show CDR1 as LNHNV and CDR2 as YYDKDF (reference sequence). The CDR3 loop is CATSRDGQEETQYF. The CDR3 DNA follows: TGTGCCACCAGCAGAGATGGGCAGGAAGAGACCCAGTACTTC.

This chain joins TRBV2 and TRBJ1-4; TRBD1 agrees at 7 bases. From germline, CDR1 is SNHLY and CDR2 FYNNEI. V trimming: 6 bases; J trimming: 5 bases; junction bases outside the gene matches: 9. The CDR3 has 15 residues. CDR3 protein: CASSQQGGLNEKLFF. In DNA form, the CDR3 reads TGTGCCAGCAGCCAGCAGGGGGGCCTGAATGAAAAACTGTTTTTT.

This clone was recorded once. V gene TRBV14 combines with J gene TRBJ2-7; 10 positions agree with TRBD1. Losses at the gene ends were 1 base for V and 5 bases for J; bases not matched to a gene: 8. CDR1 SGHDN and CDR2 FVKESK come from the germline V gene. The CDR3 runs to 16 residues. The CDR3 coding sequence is TGTGCCAGCAGCCAAGGTTCCGGGACAGGGGTCCACGAGCAGTACTTC. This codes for CASSQGSGTGVHEQYF.